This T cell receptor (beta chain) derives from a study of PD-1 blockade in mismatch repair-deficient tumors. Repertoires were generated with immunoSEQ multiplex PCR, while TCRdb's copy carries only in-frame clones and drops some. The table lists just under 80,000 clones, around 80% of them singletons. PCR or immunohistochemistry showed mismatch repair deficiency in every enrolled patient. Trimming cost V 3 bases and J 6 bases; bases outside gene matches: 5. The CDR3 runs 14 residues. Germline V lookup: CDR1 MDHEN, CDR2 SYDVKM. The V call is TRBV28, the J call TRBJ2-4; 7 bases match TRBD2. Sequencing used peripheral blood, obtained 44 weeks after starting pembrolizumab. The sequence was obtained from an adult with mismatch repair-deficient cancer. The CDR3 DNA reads TGTGCCAGCAGTTTTTCGGGGAGGGGAAACATTCAGTACTTC. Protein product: CASSFSGRGNIQYF.